This T cell receptor beta chain was sequenced in a study of blood T cell repertoires in COVID-19. Study-wide context: Sites in the United States, Italy and Spain provided acute and convalescent COVID-19 samples.

This clone was recorded once. Trimming removed 1 base at V and 6 bases at J, with 12 bases between. This CDR3 has 14 residues. Germline lookup yields CDR1 SGHVS and CDR2 FNYEAQ. Per the study methods: Nucleated cell number was recorded as an estimate derived from reference gene primer amplification. Repertoires were generated with immunoSEQ multiplex PCR, while TCRdb's copy carries only in-frame clones and drops some. Clonal size and the V and J genes are those of that table, whereas D and trimming came from the DNA. The table has some 230,000 clones, 83% seen once. The sequence derives from a woman in her forties or fifties with acute or convalescent COVID-19. This sequence joins TRBV7-6 and TRBJ1-2, with D perhaps matching TRBD1 (5 bases). The sample was peripheral blood. CDR3 nucleotide sequence: TGTGCCAGCAGCTTAGATCCTTCGACAGATGGCTACACCTTC. This encodes CASSLDPSTDGYTF.